A selection of T cell receptor beta chains follows, all from one sample in a study of shared clonotypes between healthy human individuals. Generated by immunoSEQ multiplex PCR, the TCRdb table keeps only in-frame clones and is missing some. The sample comprises roughly 1,600,000 clones, approximately 98.5% of which are singletons, and around 0.33% rests with the top ten. What was sequenced was naive CD4+ T cells sorted from blood. The receptors shown here come from a man aged 25 to 40 in good health. The CDR3 runs from the conserved cysteine through the conserved F or W. A D gene is named only where the DNA matches it firmly. Not every row has a clone size; where given, it reads once, few, many or a size class.

J gene: TRBJ1-1; CDR3 length: 13; V gene: TRBV25-1; clone size: NA; D gene: TRBD1; CDR3 DNA: TGTGCCAGCAGTCGGACAGGGGGCGGAGAAGCTTTCTTT; CDR3 protein: CASSRTGGGEAFF
J gene: TRBJ2-7; CDR3 length: 15; V gene: TRBV7-8; clone size: NA; D gene: TRBD2; CDR3 DNA: TGTGCCAGCAGCTTAGCGACTAGCTGGCCCTACGAGCAGTACTTC; CDR3 protein: CASSLATSWPYEQYF
J gene: TRBJ1-1; CDR3 length: 13; V gene: TRBV9; clone size: NA; D gene: NA; CDR3 DNA: TGTGCCAGCAGCGTAGGGTGGGGTACTGAAGCTTTCTTT; CDR3 protein: CASSVGWGTEAFF
J gene: TRBJ2-7; CDR3 length: 14; V gene: TRBV6-5; clone size: once; D gene: NA; CDR3 DNA: TGTGCCAGCTCCCGACCCAACAGCCCCTACGAGCAGTACTTC; CDR3 protein: CASSRPNSPYEQYF
J gene: TRBJ1-5; CDR3 length: 14; V gene: TRBV6-5; clone size: NA; D gene: NA; CDR3 DNA: TGTGCCAGCAGCTCGTCCCAGGGGCATCAGCCCCAGCATTTT; CDR3 protein: CASSSSQGHQPQHF
J gene: TRBJ2-1; CDR3 length: 14; V gene: TRBV5-8; clone size: NA; D gene: NA; CDR3 DNA: TGTGCCAGCAGCTTTGGGACCGAGTATGATGGGCAGTTCTTC; CDR3 protein: CASSFGTEYDGQFF
J gene: TRBJ1-2; CDR3 length: 10; V gene: TRBV6-1; clone size: NA; D gene: NA; CDR3 DNA: TGTGCCAGTGTGCAGGGTGGCTACACCTTC; CDR3 protein: CASVQGGYTF
J gene: TRBJ1-5; CDR3 length: 13; V gene: TRBV4-3; clone size: once; D gene: NA; CDR3 DNA: TGCGCCAGCAGCCAACAACAGAATCAGCCCCAGCATTTT; CDR3 protein: CASSQQQNQPQHF
J gene: TRBJ1-2; CDR3 length: 15; V gene: TRBV5-5; clone size: NA; D gene: TRBD1; CDR3 DNA: TGTGCCAGCAGCATTATTTGGGACAGCTTCTATGGCTACACCTTC; CDR3 protein: CASSIIWDSFYGYTF
J gene: TRBJ1-2; CDR3 length: 13; V gene: TRBV6-6; clone size: NA; D gene: NA; CDR3 DNA: TGTGCCAGCGGGGTAGGGGGGGTCTATGGCTACACCTTC; CDR3 protein: CASGVGGVYGYTF
J gene: TRBJ1-4; CDR3 length: 17; V gene: TRBV28; clone size: NA; D gene: NA; CDR3 DNA: TGTGCCAGCAGTTTGGTCCGGGGCCTGCGAACTAATGAAAAACTGTTTTTT; CDR3 protein: CASSLVRGLRTNEKLFF
J gene: TRBJ2-7; CDR3 length: 11; V gene: TRBV28; clone size: once; D gene: NA; CDR3 DNA: TGTGCCAGCAAGGGGGGTTACGAGCAGTACTTC; CDR3 protein: CASKGGYEQYF
J gene: TRBJ2-3; CDR3 length: 15; V gene: TRBV14; clone size: NA; D gene: TRBD2; CDR3 DNA: TGTGCCAGCAGCCAAGTAGCGGGAGGACGGGATACGCAGTATTTT; CDR3 protein: CASSQVAGGRDTQYF
J gene: TRBJ2-7; CDR3 length: 16; V gene: TRBV4-2; clone size: NA; D gene: TRBD2; CDR3 DNA: TGTGCCAGCAGCCTTCGGGCCAGCGGGAGGGCCCACGAGCAGTACTTC; CDR3 protein: CASSLRASGRAHEQYF
J gene: TRBJ1-1; CDR3 length: 13; V gene: TRBV30; clone size: NA; D gene: NA; CDR3 DNA: TGTGCCTGGAGGCCGAGGGTCCTCACTGAAGCTTTCTTT; CDR3 protein: CAWRPRVLTEAFF
J gene: TRBJ2-7; CDR3 length: 13; V gene: TRBV27; clone size: NA; D gene: NA; CDR3 DNA: TGTGCCAGCAGTCTACGTCAGGGTACCGAGCAGTACTTC; CDR3 protein: CASSLRQGTEQYF
J gene: TRBJ1-4; CDR3 length: 13; V gene: TRBV5-6; clone size: NA; D gene: NA; CDR3 DNA: TGTGCCAGCAGTCTGGTGGGTACCGAAAAACTGTTTTTT; CDR3 protein: CASSLVGTEKLFF
J gene: TRBJ2-7; CDR3 length: 14; V gene: TRBV6-5; clone size: NA; D gene: NA; CDR3 DNA: TGTGCCAGCAGGCATTGGACAGAGCCTTACGAACAGTACTTC; CDR3 protein: CASRHWTEPYEQYF
J gene: TRBJ2-1; CDR3 length: 14; V gene: TRBV4-2; clone size: NA; D gene: NA; CDR3 DNA: TGTGCCAGCAGCCAAGTAGTCCGGGGTTATGAGCAGTTCTTC; CDR3 protein: CASSQVVRGYEQFF
J gene: TRBJ2-1; CDR3 length: 13; V gene: TRBV2; clone size: NA; D gene: NA; CDR3 DNA: TGTGCCAGCAGTGTAGAGGCAGGGAATGAGCAGTTCTTC; CDR3 protein: CASSVEAGNEQFF
J gene: TRBJ2-2; CDR3 length: 12; V gene: TRBV29-1; clone size: NA; D gene: NA; CDR3 DNA: TGCAGCGTTGCACAAACGGCCGGGGAGCTGTTTTTT; CDR3 protein: CSVAQTAGELFF
J gene: TRBJ2-5; CDR3 length: 15; V gene: TRBV9; clone size: NA; D gene: NA; CDR3 DNA: TGTGCCAGCAGCGTAGAGGCAGGTAGAGACGGGACCCAGTACTTC; CDR3 protein: CASSVEAGRDGTQYF
J gene: TRBJ1-3; CDR3 length: 14; V gene: TRBV18; clone size: NA; D gene: NA; CDR3 DNA: TGTGCCAGCTCTGGACTGGGGGCTGGAAACACCATATATTTT; CDR3 protein: CASSGLGAGNTIYF
J gene: TRBJ2-1; CDR3 length: 12; V gene: TRBV29-1; clone size: NA; D gene: NA; CDR3 DNA: TGCAGCGTCCCAGCGGATTACAATGAGCAGTTCTTC; CDR3 protein: CSVPADYNEQFF
J gene: TRBJ2-2; CDR3 length: 11; V gene: TRBV6-5; clone size: NA; D gene: NA; CDR3 DNA: TGTGCCAGCAGTACCACCGGGGAGCTGTTTTTT; CDR3 protein: CASSTTGELFF
J gene: TRBJ1-5; CDR3 length: 12; V gene: TRBV28; clone size: NA; D gene: NA; CDR3 DNA: TGTGCCAGCAGTCCCCCACAGCAGCCCCAGCATTTT; CDR3 protein: CASSPPQQPQHF
J gene: TRBJ2-3; CDR3 length: 16; V gene: TRBV13; clone size: NA; D gene: NA; CDR3 DNA: TGTGCCAGCAGCTTATACGCCCGGGCTAGCGAGGATACGCAGTATTTT; CDR3 protein: CASSLYARASEDTQYF
J gene: TRBJ2-3; CDR3 length: 15; V gene: TRBV7-9; clone size: NA; D gene: NA; CDR3 DNA: TGTGCCAGCAGGGCGTGGGGAACTAGCACAGATACGCAGTATTTT; CDR3 protein: CASRAWGTSTDTQYF
J gene: TRBJ2-7; CDR3 length: 14; V gene: TRBV2; clone size: NA; D gene: TRBD1; CDR3 DNA: TGTGCCAGCAGGAGGGGACAGGGATCCGGGGAACCCTACTTC; CDR3 protein: CASRRGQGSGEPYF
J gene: TRBJ2-3; CDR3 length: 14; V gene: TRBV9; clone size: once; D gene: NA; CDR3 DNA: TGTGCCAGCAGCGTAGTAGGCAGCACAGATACGCAGTATTTT; CDR3 protein: CASSVVGSTDTQYF
J gene: TRBJ2-7; CDR3 length: 13; V gene: TRBV7-2; clone size: NA; D gene: NA; CDR3 DNA: TGTGCCAGCAGCTTAGCGGCAAGCGGCGAGCAGTACTTC; CDR3 protein: CASSLAASGEQYF
J gene: TRBJ2-7; CDR3 length: 15; V gene: TRBV5-4; clone size: NA; D gene: NA; CDR3 DNA: TGTGCCAGCAGCTTAGGGCCCGTGGGGGCCTACGAGCAGTACTTC; CDR3 protein: CASSLGPVGAYEQYF
J gene: TRBJ1-1; CDR3 length: 17; V gene: TRBV28; clone size: once; D gene: NA; CDR3 DNA: TGTGCCAGCAGTTTAGGATTAGACCGGACAGAGAACACTGAAGCTTTCTTT; CDR3 protein: CASSLGLDRTENTEAFF
J gene: TRBJ2-7; CDR3 length: 13; V gene: TRBV27; clone size: NA; D gene: NA; CDR3 DNA: TGTGCCAGCAAGCGACCCCGGGGCTACGAGCAGTACTTC; CDR3 protein: CASKRPRGYEQYF
J gene: TRBJ2-1; CDR3 length: 13; V gene: TRBV27; clone size: NA; D gene: NA; CDR3 DNA: TGTGCCAGCAAAAGGGGTTCCTACAATGAGCAGTTCTTC; CDR3 protein: CASKRGSYNEQFF
J gene: TRBJ2-5; CDR3 length: 16; V gene: TRBV10-3; clone size: NA; D gene: NA; CDR3 DNA: TGTGCCATCAGTGAGTTTCCCCCTTTACTAGGAGAGACCCAGTACTTC; CDR3 protein: CAISEFPPLLGETQYF
J gene: TRBJ2-1; CDR3 length: 17; V gene: TRBV5-4; clone size: once; D gene: TRBD1; CDR3 DNA: TGTGCCAGCAGCTTGGTTTCGGGACAGACGTTATACAATGAGCAGTTCTTC; CDR3 protein: CASSLVSGQTLYNEQFF
J gene: TRBJ1-5; CDR3 length: 13; V gene: TRBV28; clone size: NA; D gene: NA; CDR3 DNA: TGTGCCACCCTGTCCGGGAACAATCAGCCCCAGCATTTT; CDR3 protein: CATLSGNNQPQHF
J gene: TRBJ1-4; CDR3 length: 13; V gene: TRBV18; clone size: few; D gene: NA; CDR3 DNA: TGTGCCAGCTCACCACCGGGGAATGAAAAACTGTTTTTT; CDR3 protein: CASSPPGNEKLFF
J gene: TRBJ2-1; CDR3 length: 15; V gene: TRBV6-1; clone size: NA; D gene: TRBD2; CDR3 DNA: TGTGCCAGCAGTGAGACGGGGGGGACCTACAATGAGCAGTTCTTC; CDR3 protein: CASSETGGTYNEQFF
J gene: TRBJ2-7; CDR3 length: 15; V gene: TRBV18; clone size: NA; D gene: NA; CDR3 DNA: TGTGCCAGCTCACCGCTTGGTTTGGTTTCCTACGAGCAGTACTTC; CDR3 protein: CASSPLGLVSYEQYF
J gene: TRBJ1-1; CDR3 length: 14; V gene: TRBV5-6; clone size: NA; D gene: NA; CDR3 DNA: TGTGCCAGCAGCCAAGTAGCTGGGAGGGCTGAAGCTTTCTTT; CDR3 protein: CASSQVAGRAEAFF
J gene: TRBJ1-2; CDR3 length: 16; V gene: TRBV7-2; clone size: NA; D gene: NA; CDR3 DNA: TGTGCCAGCAGCTTATCTGTATCCCCCACTAACTATGGCTACACCTTC; CDR3 protein: CASSLSVSPTNYGYTF
J gene: TRBJ2-7; CDR3 length: 14; V gene: TRBV19; clone size: NA; D gene: TRBD1; CDR3 DNA: TGTGCCAGTAGGAAGGACGGGACAGGGGTCGAGCAGTACTTC; CDR3 protein: CASRKDGTGVEQYF
J gene: TRBJ1-2; CDR3 length: 14; V gene: TRBV7-8; clone size: NA; D gene: NA; CDR3 DNA: TGTGCCAGCAGCTTAGAGGGGCGAACGGGTGGCTACACCTTC; CDR3 protein: CASSLEGRTGGYTF
J gene: TRBJ1-2; CDR3 length: 17; V gene: TRBV18; clone size: NA; D gene: TRBD1; CDR3 DNA: TGTGCCAGCCGCCGGGGGACAGGGGATTCCGCATCTTATGGCTACACCTTC; CDR3 protein: CASRRGTGDSASYGYTF
J gene: TRBJ2-7; CDR3 length: 15; V gene: TRBV5-1; clone size: NA; D gene: NA; CDR3 DNA: TGCGCCAGCAGGAACTCTGGAGGGGTCACCTACGAGCAGTACTTC; CDR3 protein: CASRNSGGVTYEQYF
J gene: TRBJ2-5; CDR3 length: 13; V gene: TRBV6-1; clone size: NA; D gene: NA; CDR3 DNA: TGTGCCGGCTCCCGGCGCGCCCAAGAGACCCAGTACTTC; CDR3 protein: CAGSRRAQETQYF
J gene: TRBJ2-3; CDR3 length: 13; V gene: TRBV29-1; clone size: NA; D gene: NA; CDR3 DNA: TGCAGCGCTGATCGATCCAAATTAGATACGCAGTATTTT; CDR3 protein: CSADRSKLDTQYF
J gene: TRBJ1-2; CDR3 length: 12; V gene: TRBV6-1; clone size: NA; D gene: NA; CDR3 DNA: TGTGCCAGCAGGGGTCGGGACGAAGGCTACACCTTC; CDR3 protein: CASRGRDEGYTF
J gene: TRBJ2-7; CDR3 length: 17; V gene: TRBV5-6; clone size: NA; D gene: NA; CDR3 DNA: TGTGCCAGCAGCTTTTCTTTGATGCCAGACCCAGTTGGCGAGCAGTACTTC; CDR3 protein: CASSFSLMPDPVGEQYF
J gene: TRBJ2-7; CDR3 length: 17; V gene: TRBV5-6; clone size: NA; D gene: TRBD2; CDR3 DNA: TGTGCCAGCAGCTCGAAATGGGGACTAGCGGGATCTTACGAGCAGTACTTC; CDR3 protein: CASSSKWGLAGSYEQYF
J gene: TRBJ2-1; CDR3 length: 16; V gene: TRBV5-8; clone size: once; D gene: TRBD2; CDR3 DNA: TGTGCCAGCAGCTTGCTCTCGGGAGGGAGGGGGAATGAGCAGTTCTTC; CDR3 protein: CASSLLSGGRGNEQFF
J gene: TRBJ2-7; CDR3 length: 14; V gene: TRBV2; clone size: NA; D gene: NA; CDR3 DNA: TGTGCCAGCAGGCGGGCGGAGGGGGCTTACGAGCAGTACTTC; CDR3 protein: CASRRAEGAYEQYF
J gene: TRBJ2-3; CDR3 length: 15; V gene: TRBV13; clone size: NA; D gene: NA; CDR3 DNA: TGTGCCAGCAGCCATCTTGGAGGGGGCGCAGATACGCAGTATTTT; CDR3 protein: CASSHLGGGADTQYF
J gene: TRBJ2-5; CDR3 length: 12; V gene: TRBV19; clone size: NA; D gene: NA; CDR3 DNA: TGCCGGGGGACAGAGCATCAAGAGACCCAGTACTTC; CDR3 protein: CRGTEHQETQYF
J gene: TRBJ2-3; CDR3 length: 14; V gene: TRBV25-1; clone size: NA; D gene: NA; CDR3 DNA: TGTGCCAGCAGTGAGGGACACCACACAGATACGCAGTATTTT; CDR3 protein: CASSEGHHTDTQYF